These 23 T cell receptor beta chains originate from one sample sequenced in a study of early T cells in non-severe SARS-CoV-2 infection. TCRdb recomputed calls from the 5' RACE reads with MiXCR, one row per CDR3 protein. The data contain under 80,000 distinct CDR3 sequences, 11% of them singletons. Sequenced: whole blood. Receptors were obtained from an adult who was a healthcare worker with PCR-confirmed SARS-CoV-2 infection or an uninfected control (not recorded which).

At least ten counts were recorded for this clonotype. This sequence joins TRBV7-3 and TRBJ2-5; D remains unclear. Trimming stripped 3 bases from V and 5 bases from J, with 10 bases between. This CDR3 spans 13 amino acids. Germline CDR1 reads SGHTA; CDR2 reads FQGTGA. The CDR3 nucleotides read TGTGCCAGCAGCTTCGAACCAGACGAGACCCAGTACTTC. Its protein product is CASSFEPDETQYF.

This clonotype was picked up many times. This sequence joins TRBV7-3 and TRBJ1-6; D is unresolved. The CDR3 runs 13 residues. Germline V gene data show CDR1 as SGHTA and CDR2 as FQGTGA. The V end lost 2 bases, the J end lost 10 bases, and 9 bases lay between the germline ends. The CDR3 here is CASSLDLRSPLHF. In nucleotides, the CDR3 is TGTGCCAGCAGCTTAGACCTCCGCTCACCCCTCCACTTT.

At least ten counts were recorded for this clonotype. The chain joins TRBV12-3 or TRBV12-4 to TRBJ2-1; the match to TRBD2 covers 15 bases. V lost 3 bases to trimming and J lost 4 bases; unmatched junction nucleotides: 7. The CDR3 sequence is 18 residues long. CDR3 protein: CASSFRTSGRAGYNEQFF. CDR3 bases: TGTGCCAGCAGTTTTAGGACTAGCGGGAGGGCCGGATACAATGAGCAGTTCTTC.

This clonotype came up a few times. The CDR3 coding sequence is TGTGCCAGCAGAGGTGACAGGGTTGGCCAAGAGACCCAGTACTTC. Translation: CASRGDRVGQETQYF. This chain uses TRBV2 with TRBJ2-5, with TRBD1 matching over 7 bases. The CDR3 runs 15 residues. CDR1 is SNHLY, CDR2 FYNNEI, per germline. V lost 6 bases and J lost 1; bases outside the gene matches: 8.

This clonotype was picked up many times. V and J are TRBV29-1 and TRBJ2-1; D is uncertain. The CDR3 has 13 amino acids. V gave up 1 base and J gave up 4 bases, with 8 bases separating them. Germline CDR1 is SQVTM and CDR2 is ANQGSEA. The CDR3 is CSVEGGIYNEQFF. CDR3 nucleotide sequence: TGCAGCGTTGAAGGGGGTATTTACAATGAGCAGTTCTTC.

This clonotype was observed many times. This chain joins TRBV20-1 and TRBJ2-1, with D unclear. The CDR3 loop spans 18 amino acids. Germline values: CDR1 DFQATT, CDR2 SNEGSKA (reference sequence). Between the trimmed V and J ends, which lost 0 bases and 2 bases, there was a span of 20 bases. CDR3 region: CSARDKALSTAPYNEQFF. CDR3 sequence (DNA): TGCAGTGCTAGAGATAAGGCCCTCTCCACAGCACCCTACAATGAGCAGTTCTTC.

This clonotype has only a few counts. V gene TRBV29-1 combines with J gene TRBJ2-3; TRBD1 matches 7 bases. The ends lost 7 bases at V and 2 bases at J; junction bases unmatched: 15. The CDR3 consists of 16 residues. The germline CDR1 and CDR2 sequences are SQVTM and ANQGSEA. CDR3 nucleotide sequence: TGCAGCGCCCCCCCGTTGAGGACAGGTCTCACAGATACGCAGTATTTT. Residues: CSAPPLRTGLTDTQYF.

This clonotype was detected a few times. The rearrangement uses TRBV6-2 or TRBV6-3 and TRBJ2-1; 11 bases align to TRBD2. The V and J ends lost 6 bases and 4 bases, in that order; junction bases with no gene match: 20. This CDR3 contains 20 residues. Germline V gives CDR1 MNHEY, CDR2 SVGEGT. This CDR3 is CASSPLVMIAGGSWYNEQFF. For the CDR3, the DNA is TGTGCCAGCAGCCCCCTTGTGATGATAGCGGGGGGGTCTTGGTACAATGAGCAGTTCTTC.

This clonotype was picked up a small number of times. The chain has TRBV3-1 and TRBJ1-2, with D maybe TRBD1 (5 bases). V shed 0 bases and J shed 4 bases, with 18 bases lying between them. Looked up from germline, CDR1 is LGHDT and CDR2 is YNNKEL (reference sequence). The CDR3 covers 17 residues. For the CDR3, the DNA is TGTGCCAGCAGCCAAGATCGGATGACAGCCCATAGCTATGGCTACACCTTC. It specifies CASSQDRMTAHSYGYTF.

Ten or more counts support this clonotype. V and J are TRBV18 and TRBJ1-6; the D is unclear. The CDR3 sequence is 15 residues long. V was pared by 3 bases and J by 4 bases, with 10 bases between. Looked up from germline, CDR1 is KGHSH and CDR2 is LQKENI. The CDR3 spells CASSPDGAYNSPLHF. The CDR3 DNA follows: TGTGCCAGCTCACCCGACGGAGCTTATAATTCACCCCTCCACTTT.

This clonotype was seen more than once but under ten times. The rearrangement uses TRBV11-2 and TRBJ1-1; D uncertain. The CDR3 is 16 residues long. The V end was cut by 2 bases, the J end by 1 base, with 14 bases between. The germline CDR1 and CDR2 sequences are SGHAT and FQNNGV. CDR3 in amino acids: CASSLLSGGWNTEAFF. CDR3 DNA: TGTGCCAGCAGCTTACTGTCGGGCGGCTGGAACACTGAAGCTTTCTTT.

This clonotype was seen repeatedly, ten times or more. The chain carries TRBV20-1 and TRBJ2-7; 12 bases match TRBD1. The germline V gene has CDR1 DFQATT and CDR2 SNEGSKA (reference sequence). Germline trimming cut 5 bases from V and 2 bases from J; bases unmatched to any gene: 19. The CDR3 is 19 amino acids. CDR3 nucleotide sequence: TGCAGTGCTGGAGCCGGGACAGGGGGCGTTAGCGCGTTAACCTACGAGCAGTACTTC. Translation gives CSAGAGTGGVSALTYEQYF.

The chain employs TRBV27 and TRBJ2-3; D is tentatively TRBD1 or TRBD2 (6 bases each). The CDR3 consists of 14 residues. From germline, CDR1 is MNHEY and CDR2 SMNVEV (reference sequence). The V and J ends lost 2 bases and 6 bases respectively, with 12 bases between them. The CDR3 DNA is TGTGCCAGCAGTTTAGGGGGGCCGCCGGATACGCAGTATTTT. It codes for CASSLGGPPDTQYF.

Comment on this clonotype: One base away lies a much larger clone, so this may be a sequencing read error. The genes are TRBV12-3 or TRBV12-4 and TRBJ2-1; tentative D call: TRBD2 (6 bases). Trimming took 3 bases from V and 2 from J, leaving 8 bases between them. This CDR3 has 14 amino acids. The CDR3 spells CASSFGGTYNEQFF. DNA of the CDR3: TGTGCCAGCAGTTTCGGCGGGACCTACAATGAGCAGTTCTTC.

Ten or more counts support this clonotype. V usage is TRBV3-1 and J usage is TRBJ2-2; TRBD2 might be the D (6 bases). The CDR3 length is 16 residues. CDR1 and CDR2 from the germline V gene are LGHDT and YNNKEL (reference sequence). The V gene lost 6 bases and the J gene lost 6 bases, with 20 bases spanning the gap. This CDR3 is CASRGSGQTWSGELFF. CDR3 bases: TGTGCCAGCAGGGGGAGCGGGCAAACGTGGTCCGGGGAGCTGTTTTTT.

This clonotype was seen many times. The V and J genes are TRBV29-1 and TRBJ2-1, with 11 bases that match TRBD2. Germline values: CDR1 SQVTM, CDR2 ANQGSEA. The CDR3 is made up of 14 amino acids. After removal of 7 bases from V and 10 bases from J, the junction contained 12 bases not matched to a gene. CDR3 region: CSGIAGGPDDEQFF. Here the CDR3 DNA reads TGCAGCGGCATAGCGGGAGGGCCGGACGACGAGCAGTTCTTC.

The gene calls are TRBV9 and TRBJ2-5; 7 bases line up with TRBD2. The CDR3 consists of 14 residues. CDR1 and CDR2 from the germline V gene are SGDLS and YYNGEE. V shed 0 bases and J 5 bases; nucleotides not matched to a gene: 4. CDR3: CASSVDQGGETQYF. CDR3 sequence (DNA): TGTGCCAGCAGCGTAGATCAGGGAGGGGAGACCCAGTACTTC.

This clonotype was seen repeatedly, ten times or more. Germline is not matched at one junction end, which may reflect a read error. V usage is TRBV7-7 and J usage is TRBJ2-2; 9 bases align to TRBD1. Germline V lookup: CDR1 SSHAT, CDR2 FNYEAQ (reference sequence). CDR3 length: 15 amino acids. The CDR3 sequence is CASSLTGGNTGELFF. The CDR3 region has the DNA TGTGCTAGCAGCCTGACAGGGGGTAATACCGGGGAGCTGTTTTTT.

This clonotype was counted ten times or more. The chain employs TRBV7-6 and TRBJ2-3, with D perhaps matching TRBD2 (5 bases). Germline V gene sequence: CDR1 SGHVS, CDR2 FNYEAQ. The CDR3 extends over 16 amino acids. V was clipped by 5 bases and J by 1 base, with 16 bases between them. The CDR3 sequence: CASSPRRGLRTDTQYF. The CDR3 nucleotides are TGTGCCAGCAGCCCCCGGCGAGGGCTTCGCACAGATACGCAGTATTTT.

This clonotype was found many times. V gene TRBV7-2 combines with J gene TRBJ1-1; tentatively, D is TRBD1 (5 bases). V lost 4 bases and J 1 base, leaving 7 bases between the germline ends. Per the germline V gene, CDR1 is SGHTA and CDR2 is FQGNSA. This CDR3 comprises 13 residues. The CDR3 protein is CASSSQGNTEAFF. In DNA form, the CDR3 reads TGTGCCAGCAGCTCCCAGGGGAACACTGAAGCTTTCTTT.

This clonotype appeared many times. The chain joins TRBV7-9 to TRBJ1-1; 7 nucleotides align to TRBD1. Germline V gene sequence: CDR1 SEHNR, CDR2 FQNEAQ (reference sequence). The V segment lost 5 bases and the J segment 9 bases; nucleotides outside the gene matches: 12. The CDR3 runs 14 residues. CDR3 protein: CASSQPYRGGQAFF. In DNA, the CDR3 is TGTGCCAGCAGCCAACCTTACAGGGGCGGTCAAGCTTTCTTT.

This clonotype was counted at least ten times. V usage is TRBV5-1 and J usage is TRBJ2-2; TRBD2 matches 8 bases. In germline, CDR1 is SGHRS, CDR2 YFSETQ. The CDR3 sequence is 15 residues long. V gave up 5 bases and J gave up 7 bases; unmatched junction bases: 10. In nucleotides, the CDR3 is TGCGCCAGCAGAAACGGGAGGGCCTCAGACGGGGAGCTGTTTTTT. This codes for CASRNGRASDGELFF.

Many counts were recorded for this clonotype. The V call is TRBV27, the J call TRBJ2-2; 9 positions match TRBD2. V dropped 0 bases and J dropped 4; count of bases not matched to a gene: 0. The CDR3 covers 15 residues. Per the germline V gene, CDR1 is MNHEY and CDR2 is SMNVEV (reference sequence). CDR3 nucleotide sequence: TGTGCCAGCAGTTTATCGCGGGAGGGCACCGGGGAGCTGTTTTTT. It encodes CASSLSREGTGELFF.